This T cell receptor beta chain stems from a study of T cell responses to AZD1222 COVID-19 vaccine. Broader study findings: Among vaccine-associated CD4 TCRs, coverage spanned spike, with dominance at 160-218 and 743-854. Breadth and depth of Spike-specific TCRs rose after two AZD1222 doses. The number of AZD1222 recipients seropositive at baseline was only 6 or 7.

Germline lookup yields CDR1 MGHDK and CDR2 SYGVNS. The CDR3 contains 14 residues. Trimming cost V 8 bases and J 3 bases, with 14 bases left between them. It was second doses at about 4 or about 12 weeks that were pooled. This clone was seen a handful of times. Its antigen is undetermined. Using immunoSEQ multiplex PCR, the repertoire was profiled, and TCRdb retains in-frame clones only, with some absent. The table lists under 140,000 clones, about 90% of them singletons, with over 12% in the top ten. Source: peripheral blood, taken 28 days after the second AZD1222 dose. V is TRBV25-1 and J is TRBJ1-5; a possible D gene is TRBD1 (5 bases). The receptor was isolated from an adult who received the AZD1222 COVID-19 vaccine. The CDR3: CASAGDGHNQPQHF. In DNA, the CDR3 is TGTGCCAGCGCCGGGGACGGACACAATCAGCCCCAGCATTTT. Combining the CDR3 with reference TRBV25-1 and TRBJ1-5 gives the whole variable domain EADIYQTPRYLVIGTGKKITLECSQTMGHDKMYWYQQDPGMELHLIHYSYGVNSTEKGDLSSESTVSRIRTEHFPLTLESARPSHTSQYLCASAGDGHNQPQHFGDGTRLSIL.